The 15 T cell receptor beta chains below come from one sample, sequenced in a study of cytomegalovirus exposure and HLA in healthy donors (dated by TCRdb to about 2017). The library came from the immunoSEQ multiplex PCR assay. For the multiplex PCR, a mixture combining 60 forward primers for TCR Vbeta segments and 13 reverse primers for TCR Jbeta segments was used. Not all clones reach the TCRdb copy of this immuneACCESS table, which keeps in-frame sequences only. Checked studies attribute under half of the gap to unresolved V genes and leave the rest unexplained. The sample records some 170,000 clones, about 75% of which are singletons. About 2.7% of the sample rests with the top ten. Sequenced input: PBMCs. The receptor set was obtained from a woman between 45 and 60 years old in good health and CMV-seropositive.

The V and J genes are TRBV15 and TRBJ2-7; a weak D match, TRBD1 (6 bases). The CDR3 length is 14 residues. Trimming took off 3 bases at V and 3 bases at J, with 12 bases between the two ends. CDR1 and CDR2 (germline): LNHNV, YYDKDF (reference sequence). CDR3 amino acids: CATSSPGQLYEQYF. The CDR3 DNA follows: TGTGCCACCAGCAGCCCGGGACAACTCTACGAGCAGTACTTC. Full variable domain (outside the CDR3, taken from reference TRBV15 and TRBJ2-7): DAMVIQNPRYQVTQFGKPVTLSCSQTLNHNVMYWYQQKSSQAPKLLFHYYDKDFNNEADTPDNFQSRRPNTSFCFLDIRSPGLGDTAMYLCATSSPGQLYEQYFGPGTRLTVT.

The chain employs TRBV30 and TRBJ1-2; D not resolved. Germline CDR1 GTSNPN, CDR2 SVGIG (reference sequence). This CDR3 has 12 residues. Trimming took off 1 base at V and 4 bases at J, with 7 bases between the two ends. The CDR3 loop reads CAWSDRFYGYTF. CDR3 nucleotide sequence: TGTGCCTGGAGTGACCGGTTCTATGGCTACACCTTC.

The chain employs TRBV7-2 and TRBJ2-7; no definite D call. The CDR3 is 13 amino acids. V was shortened by 2 bases and J by 2 bases, with 7 bases between the two germline ends. Germline V lookup: CDR1 SGHTA, CDR2 FQGNSA. In nucleotides, the CDR3 is TGTGCCAGCAGCTTAAGCCTTACCTACGAGCAGTACTTC. This sequence encodes CASSLSLTYEQYF.

The chain has TRBV27 and TRBJ2-1, with D perhaps matching TRBD1 (6 bases). This CDR3 is built from 15 residues. The V and J ends lost 5 bases and 6 bases respectively, with 17 bases between them. Per germline, CDR1 MNHEY and CDR2 SMNVEV (reference sequence). The CDR3 nucleotides read TGTGCCAGCAGTCCCATACAGGGTTCACTCAATGAGCAGTTCTTC. It codes for CASSPIQGSLNEQFF.

The CDR3 is CASTTRGGSHYGYTF. The CDR3 DNA reads as TGTGCCAGCACTACCCGGGGGGGCAGTCACTATGGCTACACCTTC. The chain combines TRBV6-6 with TRBJ1-2, with D perhaps TRBD1 (6 bases). Germline CDR1 MNHNY, CDR2 SVGAGI (reference sequence). This CDR3 comprises 15 residues. Trimming removed 7 bases from V and 3 bases from J, with 18 bases in between.

The J gene is TRBJ2-7, the V gene TRBV2, with D perhaps TRBD1 (7 bases). The ends were cut back, 4 bases at V and 2 bases at J, with 12 bases in the middle. The CDR3 totals 14 residues. Germline CDR1 is SNHLY and CDR2 is FYNNEI. The CDR3 sequence is CASSVRRGAYEQYF. As DNA, the CDR3 is TGTGCCAGCAGTGTGCGCAGGGGGGCCTACGAGCAGTACTTC.

The rearrangement joins TRBV2 to TRBJ1-3; D unresolved. CDR1 and CDR2 (germline): SNHLY, FYNNEI. V was pared by 6 bases and J by 0 bases, with 12 bases between. This CDR3 is built from 15 residues. This chain's CDR3 is CASRRTPSSGNTIYF. CDR3 in DNA: TGTGCCAGCAGGAGGACTCCGAGCTCTGGAAACACCATATATTTT.

The chain joins TRBV5-8 to TRBJ2-2, with TRBD2 as a possible D gene (5 bases). The CDR3 spans 14 residues. CDR1 and CDR2 (germline): SGHTS, YDEGEE. The germline V and J ends were trimmed by 1 base and 6 bases, with 10 bases remaining between them. Here the CDR3 DNA reads TGTGCCAGCAGCTTGTCACTAGATGCCGGGGAGCTGTTTTTT. Translated, it gives CASSLSLDAGELFF.

This clone was counted only a few times. Here the CDR3 reads CASRTGTPLYGYTF. The CDR3 DNA reads as TGTGCCAGCAGAACAGGAACTCCTCTCTATGGCTACACCTTC. This sequence joins TRBV27 and TRBJ1-2, with D tentatively TRBD1 (5 bases). Germline V gene sequence: CDR1 MNHEY, CDR2 SMNVEV (reference sequence). CDR3 length: 14 amino acids. The ends were cut back, 6 bases at V and 4 bases at J, with 15 bases in the middle.

The gene calls are TRBV5-1 and TRBJ2-3; 10 bases line up with TRBD2. V was clipped by 1 base and J by 4 bases; unmatched bases: 3. CDR1 and CDR2 (germline): SGHRS, YFSETQ. The CDR3 length is 15 residues. The CDR3 DNA reads TGCGCCAGCAGCTTGCAGAGCGGGGGGGCAGATACGCAGTATTTT. This gives the protein CASSLQSGGADTQYF.

This chain links TRBV6-4 with TRBJ1-2; a weak D match, TRBD1 (6 bases). With 8 bases removed from V and 4 bases from J, the gap between germline ends came to 17 bases. Germline lookup yields CDR1 MRHNA and CDR2 SNTAGT. The CDR3 totals 14 residues. The CDR3 nucleotides are TGTGCCAGCCTGGGGGGGGCCTACGGCTATGGCTACACCTTC. It is translated as CASLGGAYGYGYTF.

This clone has only a few counts. The gene calls are TRBV5-6 and TRBJ1-1; weak D call: TRBD1 (5 bases). V was trimmed by 4 bases and J by 9 bases, leaving 16 bases between them. Germline CDR1 is SGHDT and CDR2 is YYEEEE. This CDR3 contains 13 residues. CDR3 region: CASSEPWGGKAFF. CDR3 sequence (DNA): TGTGCCAGCAGCGAACCCTGGGGGGGGAAAGCTTTCTTT.

V and J are TRBV7-6 and TRBJ1-6; a weak D match, TRBD1 (6 bases). In germline, CDR1 is SGHVS, CDR2 FNYEAQ. The V gene lost 1 base and the J gene lost 7 bases, with 8 bases spanning the gap. This CDR3 comprises 14 residues. CDR3 residues: CASSLGGRNSPLHF. CDR3 DNA: TGTGCCAGCAGCTTAGGGGGGCGAAATTCACCCCTCCACTTT.

CDR3 sequence reads: CASLGGGYEQYF. In nucleotides, the CDR3 is TGTGCCAGCTTGGGGGGGGGCTACGAGCAGTACTTC. The genes are TRBV2 and TRBJ2-7; 7 bases map to TRBD2. Per germline, CDR1 SNHLY and CDR2 FYNNEI. The length of the CDR3 is 12 residues. V gave up 8 bases and J gave up 3 bases; unmatched junction bases: 4. The variable domain in full, with the rest retrieved from reference TRBV2 and TRBJ2-7, is EPEVTQTPSHQVTQMGQEVILRCVPISNHLYFYWYRQILGQKVEFLVSFYNNEISEKSEIFDDQFSVERPDGSNFTLKIRSTKLEDSAMYFCASLGGGYEQYFGPGTRLTVT.

The rearrangement joins TRBV2 to TRBJ2-1, with D tentatively TRBD2 (5 bases). V lost 6 bases to trimming and J lost 7 bases, with 13 bases between them. Germline V gene lookup returns CDR1 SNHLY and CDR2 FYNNEI. The CDR3 has 13 amino acids. In DNA form, the CDR3 reads TGTGCCAGCAGCGAAATCCCGGGGAATGAGCAGTTCTTC. Translated: CASSEIPGNEQFF.